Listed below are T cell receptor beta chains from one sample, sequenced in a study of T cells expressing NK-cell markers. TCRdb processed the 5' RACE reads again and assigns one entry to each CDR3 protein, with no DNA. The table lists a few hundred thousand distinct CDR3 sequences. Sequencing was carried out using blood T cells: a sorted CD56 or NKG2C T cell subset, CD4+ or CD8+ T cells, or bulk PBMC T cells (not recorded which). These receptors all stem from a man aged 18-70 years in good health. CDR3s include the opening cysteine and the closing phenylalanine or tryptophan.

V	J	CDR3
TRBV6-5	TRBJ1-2	CASSYSRGSYGYTF
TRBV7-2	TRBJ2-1	CASQVRVSADNEQFF
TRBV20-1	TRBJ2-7	CSANGLGGYEQYF
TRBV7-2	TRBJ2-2	CASSPSPPGLFF
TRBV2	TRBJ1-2	CASSAEGQNGYTF
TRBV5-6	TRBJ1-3	CASSPFGGGGNTIYF
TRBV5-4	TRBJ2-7	CASSSGQGRFYEQYF
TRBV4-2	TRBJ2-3	CASSHREGDTQYF
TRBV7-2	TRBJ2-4	CASSPGGLAAAKNIQYF
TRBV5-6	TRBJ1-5	CASSLGQYSNQPQHF
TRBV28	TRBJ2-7	CASSSQTPGLAGGFSYEQYF
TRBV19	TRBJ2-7	CASSMSENSYEQYF
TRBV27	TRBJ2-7	CASSRDRELTYEQYF
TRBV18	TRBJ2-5	CASSPHSLETQYF
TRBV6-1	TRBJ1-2	CASSDQTRTGFYPF
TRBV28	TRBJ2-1	CASTRNSYNEQFF
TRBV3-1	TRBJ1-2	CASSRTDPSGAKGYTF
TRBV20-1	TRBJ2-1	CSYRGSNEQFF
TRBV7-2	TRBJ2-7	CASSLQAGLIPYEQYF
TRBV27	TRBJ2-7	CASSLGPGREQYF
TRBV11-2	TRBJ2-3	CASSSEAGLGGDTQYF
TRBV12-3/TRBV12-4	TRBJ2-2	CASRLGFPTGELFF
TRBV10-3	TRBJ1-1	CAISEDGQLSEAFF
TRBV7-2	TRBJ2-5	CASSLGGPSGRETQYF
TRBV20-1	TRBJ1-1	CSAWESRSTEAFF
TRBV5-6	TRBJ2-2	CASSPTDWYTGELFF
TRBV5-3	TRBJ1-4	CARSSNPRSNEKLFF
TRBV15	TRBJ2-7	CATSRDRVKAQQYF
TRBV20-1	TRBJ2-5	CSARGAPGLAVQETQYF
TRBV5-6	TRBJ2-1	CASSSQGGEQFF